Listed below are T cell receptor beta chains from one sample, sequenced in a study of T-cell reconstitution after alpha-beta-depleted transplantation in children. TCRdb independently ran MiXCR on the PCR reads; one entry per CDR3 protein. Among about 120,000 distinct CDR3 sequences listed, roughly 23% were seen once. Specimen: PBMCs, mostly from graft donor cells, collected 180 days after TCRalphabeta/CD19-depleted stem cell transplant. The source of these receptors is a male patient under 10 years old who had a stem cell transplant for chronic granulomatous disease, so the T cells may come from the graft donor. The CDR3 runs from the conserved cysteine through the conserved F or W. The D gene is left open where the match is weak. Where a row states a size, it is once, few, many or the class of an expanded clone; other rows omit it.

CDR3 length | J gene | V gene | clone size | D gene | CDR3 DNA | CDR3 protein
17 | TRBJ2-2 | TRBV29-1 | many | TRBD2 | TGCAGCGTGGAGGGGACTAGCGGGGGGGCGAACACCGGGGAGCTGTTTTTT | CSVEGTSGGANTGELFF
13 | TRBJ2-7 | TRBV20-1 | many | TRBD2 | TGCAGTGCTAGCCCTAGCGGGAGTTTAGGGCAGTACTTC | CSASPSGSLGQYF
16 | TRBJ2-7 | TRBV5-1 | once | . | TGCGCCAGCAGCTTGGGAAGTGCGGGATCCATGTCCGAGCAGTACTTC | CASSLGSAGSMSEQYF
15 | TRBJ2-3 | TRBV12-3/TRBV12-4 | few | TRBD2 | TGTGCCAGCAAACCGACTAGCGGGGGGGCGCATACGCAGTATTTT | CASKPTSGGAHTQYF
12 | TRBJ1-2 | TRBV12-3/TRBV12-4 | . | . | TGTGCCAGCAGTTTCCATCGCTATGGCTACACCTTC | CASSFHRYGYTF
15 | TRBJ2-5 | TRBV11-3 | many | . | TGTGCCAGCAGCTTGCGTCAGGGGGGCCAAGAGACCCAGTACTTC | CASSLRQGGQETQYF
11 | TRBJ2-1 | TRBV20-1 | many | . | TGCAGTGCTAGATTCAGGGTCGAGCAGTTCTTC | CSARFRVEQFF
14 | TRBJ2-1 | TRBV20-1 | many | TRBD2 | TGCAGTGCCCCCTCTCGGGGGGGCTACAATGAGCAGTTCTTC | CSAPSRGGYNEQFF
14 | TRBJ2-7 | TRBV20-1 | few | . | TGCAGTGCTAGAGATTTTGAAGAGACCTACGAGCAGTACTTC | CSARDFEETYEQYF
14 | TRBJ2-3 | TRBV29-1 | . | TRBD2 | TGCAGCGCCGAGTTCGGGAGGAACACAGATACGCAGTATTTT | CSAEFGRNTDTQYF
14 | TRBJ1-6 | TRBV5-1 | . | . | TGCGCCAGCAGCTTGGACGGGGTTAATTCACCCCTCCACTTT | CASSLDGVNSPLHF
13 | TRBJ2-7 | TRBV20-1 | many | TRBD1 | TGCAGTGCTCTAGTTTCAGGGGGCTACGAGCAGTACTTC | CSALVSGGYEQYF
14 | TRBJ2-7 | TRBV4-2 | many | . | TGTGCCAGCAGCTACCCCGGGGTGGGCTACGAGCAGTACTTC | CASSYPGVGYEQYF
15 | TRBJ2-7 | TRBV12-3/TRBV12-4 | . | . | TGTGCCAGCACCCCAGGGGTAGCGGCGGGCTACGAGCAGTACTTC | CASTPGVAAGYEQYF